Below are 8 T cell receptor beta chains sequenced from a single sample in a study of technical replicates of blood from a handful of donors. Clones were read by immunoSEQ multiplex PCR, and TCRdb kept only the in-frame ones, dropping some. This table has about 83,000 clones, 92% appearing once. Sequenced material: T cells isolated from PBMCs. The receptors were sampled from a human donor in good health.

The chain couples TRBV7-2 to TRBJ2-3; 8 bases agree with TRBD2. The CDR3 is 15 residues long. The J segment lost 0 bases and the V segment lost 5 bases, leaving 4 bases of the junction unmatched. The germline gives CDR1 SGHTA, CDR2 FQGNSA. The CDR3 region is CASSRSGGSTDTQYF. CDR3 nucleotide sequence: TGTGCCAGCAGCCGAAGCGGGGGAAGCACAGATACGCAGTATTTT.

CDR3 residues: CAWRKPGTSTDTQYF. CDR3 in DNA: TGTGCCTGGAGGAAGCCGGGGACTAGCACAGATACGCAGTATTTT. This chain connects TRBV30 to TRBJ2-3, with D possibly TRBD2 on 6 matching bases. The CDR3 sequence is 15 residues long. Between the trimmed V and J ends, which lost 3 bases and 0 bases, there was a span of 13 bases. Per germline, CDR1 GTSNPN and CDR2 SVGIG (reference sequence).

The V and J genes are TRBV6-1 and TRBJ1-6, with 7 bases aligning to TRBD1. The V gene's germline CDR1 is MNHNS and CDR2 SASEGT. CDR3 size: 16 residues. Trimming cost V 3 bases and J 4 bases; bases outside gene matches: 6. CDR3 sequence: CASSDRQGSYNSPLHF. The CDR3 nucleotides read TGTGCCAGCAGTGACAGACAGGGATCTTATAATTCACCCCTCCACTTT.

The chain links TRBV5-1 to TRBJ1-1; D not resolved. The germline V and J ends were trimmed by 7 bases and 4 bases, with 14 bases remaining between them. Germline V gene lookup returns CDR1 SGHRS and CDR2 YFSETQ. This CDR3 comprises 13 residues. CDR3 bases: TGCGCCAGCGGAGTTTCAGCGGGCACTGAAGCTTTCTTT. The encoded protein is CASGVSAGTEAFF.

This clone has a handful of counts. The chain joins TRBV19 to TRBJ2-1; 8 bases are a match to TRBD1. Germline CDR1 is LNHDA and CDR2 is SQIVND (reference sequence). This CDR3 has 13 residues. V lost 3 bases, J lost 7 bases, and 2 bases stayed unmatched. This CDR3 is CASSIRGLNEQFF. CDR3 coding DNA: TGTGCCAGTAGTATCAGGGGGCTAAATGAGCAGTTCTTC.

V usage is TRBV4-1 and J usage is TRBJ1-2, with D possibly matching TRBD1 (5 bases). CDR1 MGHRA and CDR2 YSYEKL come from the germline V gene. Trimming shortened V by 0 bases and J by 5 bases, and 16 bases separated the two germline ends. The CDR3 length is 16 residues. CDR3 loop: CASSQERPGTWYGYTF. The CDR3 coding sequence is TGCGCCAGCAGCCAAGAAAGGCCCGGGACTTGGTATGGCTACACCTTC.

This chain connects TRBV11-2 to TRBJ2-1, with 11 bases aligning to TRBD2. This CDR3 has 18 residues. CDR1 and CDR2 from the germline V gene are SGHAT and FQNNGV. Unmatched junction bases numbered 16, after V lost 4 bases and J lost 8 bases. CDR3 residues: CASSSRVPGLAVIDEQFF. Here the CDR3 DNA reads TGTGCCAGCAGCTCAAGAGTGCCGGGACTAGCGGTAATTGATGAGCAGTTCTTC.

The chain employs TRBV19 and TRBJ2-1; 7 bases fit TRBD1. V shed 5 bases, J shed 7 bases, and the junction held 5 bases outside the gene matches. Germline values: CDR1 LNHDA, CDR2 SQIVND (reference sequence). CDR3 length equals 13 residues. CDR3 protein: CASSSGQKNEQFF. DNA for the CDR3: TGTGCCAGTAGTTCGGGACAGAAGAATGAGCAGTTCTTC.